The clone carrying this T cell receptor beta chain occurred many times. The antigen remains unidentified. Reverse transcription of all isolated RNA meant that expressed TCRB transcripts were sequenced. Data came from immunoSEQ multiplex PCR; TCRdb stores just in-frame clones and leaves some out. The sample lists under 400,000 clones, roughly 15% occurring once. The data stem from a study of beta chain features in type 1 diabetes. J lost 10 bases, V lost 4 bases, and 6 bases had no gene match. The CDR3 consists of 13 residues. Germline V gene lookup returns CDR1 SGHNT and CDR2 YENEEA. General observations from the study: For patients, the naive, central memory and Treg TCRB repertoires appeared more alike than for healthy donors.

The clonotype was recovered from a young man in good health. The V and J genes are TRBV11-3 and TRBJ2-3; 9 positions match TRBD2. The source material was central memory CD4+ T cells from blood. The CDR3 loop is CASSYSGSGAQYF. The CDR3 DNA follows: TGTGCCAGCAGCTATAGCGGGAGTGGTGCGCAGTATTTT.